The rows below give T cell receptor beta chains drawn from one sample of a study of blood T cell repertoires in COVID-19. Sequencing was performed with immunoSEQ multiplex PCR; in TCRdb, only in-frame clones are kept and a portion is missing. This sample has about 170,000 clones, with 86% found just once. Sequenced: peripheral blood. The receptors here all came from an older woman with COVID-19, enrolled during active disease. The CDR3 runs from the conserved cysteine through the conserved F or W. The D gene is left open where the match is weak. The size field is filled for only some rows; it gives once, few, many or a size class.

clone size | J gene | V gene | D gene | CDR3 DNA | CDR3 protein
NA | TRBJ1-1 | TRBV27 | NA | TGTGCCAGCAGACCTACGGAGATTGGCACTGAAGCTTTCTTT | CASRPTEIGTEAFF
NA | TRBJ2-5 | TRBV6-5 | TRBD2 | TGTGCCAGCAGTCCGGGACTAGCGGTGGCAGGGACCCAGTACTTC | CASSPGLAVAGTQYF
NA | TRBJ2-7 | TRBV7-2 | NA | TGTGCCAGCAGCCAAGACATGATCTCCTACGAGCAGTACTTC | CASSQDMISYEQYF
NA | TRBJ2-7 | TRBV9 | TRBD1 | TGTGCCAGCAGCCCACCCGGGACAGGGGAAGGGGAGCAGTACTTC | CASSPPGTGEGEQYF
NA | TRBJ2-2 | TRBV29-1 | NA | TGCAGCGTCCCCTTGGGGAGCCTAAACACCGGGGAGCTGTTTTTT | CSVPLGSLNTGELFF
NA | TRBJ2-7 | TRBV7-6 | TRBD2 | TGTGCCAGCAGCCCGATCCCTAGCGGGGGGTACGAGCAGTACTTC | CASSPIPSGGYEQYF
NA | TRBJ1-1 | TRBV5-1 | NA | TGCGCCAGCAGCTTCGAGATAAACACTGAAGCTTTCTTT | CASSFEINTEAFF
NA | TRBJ2-7 | TRBV6-5 | NA | TGTGCCAGCAGTTTCGACATTTCCTACGAGCAGTACTTC | CASSFDISYEQYF
NA | TRBJ2-3 | TRBV4-1 | TRBD1 | TGCGCCAGCACCTTACAGGGGGCGCGTGCAGATACGCAGTATTTT | CASTLQGARADTQYF
NA | TRBJ2-3 | TRBV29-1 | TRBD1 | TGCAGCGTTCCTGGACAGGGTGAGGGCACAGATACGCAGTATTTT | CSVPGQGEGTDTQYF
once | TRBJ2-4 | TRBV30 | NA | TGTGCCTGGACCGTGGGTGACTTGGTCCCCATTCAGTACTTC | CAWTVGDLVPIQYF
NA | TRBJ1-2 | TRBV3-1/TRBV3-2 | TRBD1 | TGTGCCAGCAGCAAAACAGGGGATGGCTACACCTTC | CASSKTGDGYTF
NA | TRBJ1-1 | TRBV6-6 | TRBD1 | TGTGCCAGCACCAGGGGGCCGAACACTGAAGCTTTCTTT | CASTRGPNTEAFF
once | TRBJ2-7 | TRBV29-1 | TRBD2 | TGCAGCGTTGAACTCTACCCCACTAGCGGCTCCTACGAGCAGTACTTC | CSVELYPTSGSYEQYF
NA | TRBJ1-4 | TRBV7-6 | NA | TGTGCCAGCAGCCCGACAGGAGCTGCAACTAATGAAAAACTGTTTTTT | CASSPTGAATNEKLFF
NA | TRBJ1-2 | TRBV7-9 | NA | TGTGCCAGCAGCTTAAGTACCCAGGGTAACTATGGCTACACCTTC | CASSLSTQGNYGYTF
NA | TRBJ2-1 | TRBV7-2 | TRBD1 | TGTGCCAGCAGCCGGGACAGGGGTAATGAGCAGTTCTTC | CASSRDRGNEQFF
NA | TRBJ1-4 | TRBV3-1/TRBV3-2 | NA | TGTGCCAGCAGCGAGAATGCGCCGGGGGGTGAAGAACTGTTTTTT | CASSENAPGGEELFF
NA | TRBJ1-2 | TRBV6-2/TRBV6-3 | TRBD1 | TGTGCCAGCAGTTACCCACAGGGGCGAACAAGAAATTTGGGCTACACCTTC | CASSYPQGRTRNLGYTF
once | TRBJ2-5 | TRBV28 | NA | TGTGCCAGCAGCCTCGACGGCTTGCGGGTAGAGACCCAGTACTTC | CASSLDGLRVETQYF
NA | TRBJ2-5 | TRBV25-1 | NA | TGTGCCAGCAGGAGGGAGACCCAGTACTTC | CASRRETQYF
NA | TRBJ2-2 | TRBV7-9 | NA | TGTGCCAGCAGACCGATGGGGGCGCAGGCCGGGGAGCTGTTTTTT | CASRPMGAQAGELFF
NA | TRBJ2-3 | TRBV5-1 | NA | TGCGCCAGCAGCTTGGCACGCGGAAGCACAGATACGCAGTATTTT | CASSLARGSTDTQYF
NA | TRBJ2-7 | TRBV3-1/TRBV3-2 | NA | TGTGCCAGCAGCCAAGGAACAGGGATGAAGTACTTC | CASSQGTGMKYF